The clone carrying this T cell receptor beta chain was seen at least ten times. Its specificity is not known. The source of the sample is a study of blood T cells in healthy people across ages. Study context: Per two T cells, template switching captured roughly one barcoded beta molecule.

Study-wide findings and caveats: Higher diversity, along with more naive CD4+ cells, distinguished long-lived donors from aged donors. Unsorted PBMCs ruled out conclusive naive versus antigen-experienced comparison. Diversity estimates from one million T cells were considered underestimates.

Through a sample-barcoded 5' primer and a J-beta primer mix, a second PCR was run for about 6 to 12 cycles. TCRdb re-called the 5' RACE reads through MiXCR, storing one row per CDR3 protein. The table shows some 1.6 million distinct CDR3 sequences, with about 35% occurring only once. The clonotype comes from a young woman in good health. The sample was blood.

CDR3 nucleotide sequence: TGTGCCAGCAGGGTACAAGAGACCCAGTACTTC. As protein: CASRVQETQYF. The gene calls are TRBV6-6 and TRBJ2-5; no reliable D call. CDR3 length: 11 residues. The germline gives CDR1 MNHNY, CDR2 SVGAGI (reference sequence). V dropped 6 bases and J dropped 2 bases, with 4 bases sitting between them.